These 4 T cell receptor beta chains came from one sample sequenced in a study of blood T cell repertoires in COVID-19. Profiling relied on immunoSEQ multiplex PCR, and the TCRdb table lists in-frame clones only, not all of them. The table has 70,000 to 85,000 clones, 85% to 95% seen once. The sample consisted of peripheral blood. These receptors were collected from a woman in her sixties or seventies with active COVID-19.

The V call is TRBV6-5, the J call TRBJ2-2, with TRBD1 matching 7 bases. CDR1 is MNHEY and CDR2 is SVGAGI in the germline V gene. The CDR3 extends over 15 amino acids. Trimming took 2 bases from V and 4 from J; bases not matched to a gene: 4. The CDR3 sequence is CASSYTGQSTGELFF. DNA for the CDR3: TGTGCCAGCAGTTACACGGGACAGTCCACCGGGGAGCTGTTTTTT.

The J gene is TRBJ2-7, the V gene TRBV5-1, with 8 bases identical to TRBD2. CDR1 SGHRS and CDR2 YFSETQ come from the germline V gene. Trimming took 1 base from V and 5 from J; bases not matched to a gene: 14. The length of the CDR3 is 17 residues. The CDR3 DNA follows: TGCGCCAGCAGCTTGAATCTTGCGGGAGGCCCGGGAGACGAGCAGTACTTC. This translates into CASSLNLAGGPGDEQYF.

This clone is judged medium-sized (0.01 to 0.1%). This chain uses TRBV28 with TRBJ2-7, with TRBD2 identical over 9 bases. The V segment lost 6 bases and the J segment 3 bases; nucleotides outside the gene matches: 9. The CDR3 length is 15 residues. Germline CDR1 and CDR2: MDHEN and SYDVKM. CDR3: CASRAETSGFYEQYF. The CDR3 bases are TGTGCCAGCAGGGCCGAGACTAGCGGCTTCTACGAGCAGTACTTC.

The chain is built from TRBV4-1 and TRBJ2-1, with 9 positions matching TRBD2. Germline assignment: CDR1 MGHRA and CDR2 YSYEKL. There are 17 residues in the CDR3. V was pared by 1 base and J by 1 base, with 5 bases of the junction left unmatched. CDR3: CASSQVVAGVSYNEQFF. In nucleotides, the CDR3 is TGCGCCAGCAGCCAAGTGGTAGCGGGAGTTTCCTACAATGAGCAGTTCTTC.